A selection of T cell receptor beta chains follows, all from one sample in a study of response to subunit inactivated influenza vaccine. TCRdb passed the RT-PCR reads through MiXCR, listing each CDR3 protein once. The sample lists about 520,000 distinct CDR3 sequences, under 8.5% seen once, with around 14% in the top ten. This material consisted of PBMCs from blood, taken around 2 years after vaccination. The receptors stem from a man aged 45 to 75 who received an inactivated influenza vaccine. Both conserved end residues are part of each CDR3. The order of the fields is D gene, clone size, V gene, J gene, CDR3 DNA, CDR3 protein. The D gene is left open where the match is weak. Clone size is shown for a subset of rows, as once, few, many or a class of expanded clone.

.	.	TRBV7-2	TRBJ2-7	TGTGCCAGCAGCCGATTCGGAGAGCAGTACTTC	CASSRFGEQYF
TRBD2	.	TRBV3-1	TRBJ2-1	TGTGCCAGCAGCGAAACGGCCGGGACTAGCGGGAGAGAACAGTTCTTC	CASSETAGTSGREQFF
TRBD2	.	TRBV10-3	TRBJ2-3	TGTGCCATCAGTGTGACTTTAGCGGGGGGCACAGATACGCAGTATTTT	CAISVTLAGGTDTQYF
TRBD2	many	TRBV29-1	TRBJ2-3	TGCAGCGTTGAATTCCTATCGGCAACGGGAGGGAGCACAGATACGCAGTATTTT	CSVEFLSATGGSTDTQYF
.	many	TRBV7-2	TRBJ1-3	TGTGCCAGCAGCCCGGCGGGGATAAGCTCTGGAAACACCATATATTTT	CASSPAGISSGNTIYF
.	few	TRBV19	TRBJ2-7	TGTGCCAGTATTTCTCAGTGTTACGAGCAGTACTTC	CASISQCYEQYF
TRBD1	few	TRBV7-8	TRBJ1-1	TGTGCCAGCAGCGGGTCGACAGGGAGTGCTTTCTTT	CASSGSTGSAFF
.	.	TRBV20-1	TRBJ1-2	TGCAGTGCGCCCGACAGTAACTATGGCTACACCTTC	CSAPDSNYGYTF
.	few	TRBV20-1	TRBJ2-7	TGCAGTGCTGGACAGCTTTCCTACGAGCAGTACTTC	CSAGQLSYEQYF
TRBD1	.	TRBV7-8	TRBJ2-1	TGTGCCAGCAGCTTAGCGTTCCGAACAGGGGGCCGAGTGGAGCAGTTCTTC	CASSLAFRTGGRVEQFF
.	.	TRBV12-3/TRBV12-4	TRBJ1-2	TGTGCCAGCAGTTTTCGACAGACGAATAGATGGAGAGACTACACCTTC	CASSFRQTNRWRDYTF
.	.	TRBV10-3	TRBJ2-7	TGTGCCATCAGTGAGTCGAGGAGGCAGGGGGGATTCTACGAGCAGTACTTC	CAISESRRQGGFYEQYF
.	few	TRBV7-9	TRBJ2-1	TGTGCCAGCAGCACGGGCCACCTCTACAATGAGCAGTTCTTC	CASSTGHLYNEQFF
.	many	TRBV12-3/TRBV12-4	TRBJ1-5	TGTGCCAGCAGAAAGGATAGGGGTGGCAATCAGCCCCAGCATTTT	CASRKDRGGNQPQHF
TRBD1	few	TRBV6-5	TRBJ2-3	TGTGCCAGCAGTTACCAATCAGGGGGCTGGGATACGCAGTATTTT	CASSYQSGGWDTQYF
.	few	TRBV12-3/TRBV12-4	TRBJ1-5	TGTGCCAGCAGCCCCCACGACAATCAGCCCCAGCATTTT	CASSPHDNQPQHF
TRBD2	many	TRBV11-2	TRBJ2-3	TGTGCCAGCAGCCAACCCAAGGGTCGTCTAGCGGGAGCCCCCACAGATACGCAGTATTTT	CASSQPKGRLAGAPTDTQYF
TRBD1	many	TRBV5-1	TRBJ2-3	TGCGCCAGCAGCATACCGGGACAGGGAAGAGATACGCAGTATTTT	CASSIPGQGRDTQYF
.	many	TRBV10-3	TRBJ2-5	TGTGCCATCAGTGCGAGTGGATCTTGGGAGACCCAGTACTTC	CAISASGSWETQYF
.	.	TRBV6-2/TRBV6-3	TRBJ1-1	TGTGCCAGCACAGGAGGAGCGAACCATGGAACTGAAGCTTTCTTT	CASTGGANHGTEAFF
.	few	TRBV5-1	TRBJ2-2	TGCGCCAGCAGCTCGACAGATAGGCGGGAGCTGTTTTTT	CASSSTDRRELFF
TRBD1	few	TRBV11-1	TRBJ1-5	TGTGCCAGCAGCTTATCTCGGACAGGGCTTTTAGGACAACAGCCCCAGCATTTT	CASSLSRTGLLGQQPQHF
.	many	TRBV28	TRBJ2-7	TGTGCCAGCAGCCAAGGAGGATACTACGAGCAGTACTTC	CASSQGGYYEQYF
.	.	TRBV14	TRBJ2-2	TGTGCCAGCAGCCAAATTTCCCGGGAGCCAATAACCGGGGAGCTGTTTTTT	CASSQISREPITGELFF
.	few	TRBV5-6	TRBJ2-7	TGTGCCAGCAGCCGGGACGGACTGCCCTACGAGCAGTACTTC	CASSRDGLPYEQYF
.	many	TRBV6-5	TRBJ1-3	TGTGCCAGCAGTTCTCCCCGACAGAGAAACACCATATATTTT	CASSSPRQRNTIYF
.	many	TRBV6-2/TRBV6-3	TRBJ1-5	TGTGCCAGCAGTTACGGTCCAGGGAGTAGCAATCAGCCCCAGCATTTT	CASSYGPGSSNQPQHF
.	many	TRBV5-1	TRBJ2-7	TGCGCCAGCAGAGGGGATGGCTACGAGCAGTACTTC	CASRGDGYEQYF
.	.	TRBV7-2	TRBJ2-1	TGTGCCAGCAGCTTATGGACTTACAATGAGCAGTTCTTC	CASSLWTYNEQFF
.	few	TRBV10-2	TRBJ2-1	TGCGCCAGCATGGGAACCCCCTACAATGAGCAGTTCTTC	CASMGTPYNEQFF
TRBD1	few	TRBV29-1	TRBJ2-3	TGCAGCGTTGAACCCCGGACAGGGGGGTTGGATACGCAGTATTTT	CSVEPRTGGLDTQYF
.	few	TRBV2	TRBJ2-7	TGTGCCAGCAGTGAAGGCGCCATTTTCGAGCAGTACTTC	CASSEGAIFEQYF
TRBD1	.	TRBV7-8	TRBJ1-2	TGTGCCAGCAGCCGACAGGGAAGCTATGGCTACGCCTTC	CASSRQGSYGYAF
TRBD1	few	TRBV5-6	TRBJ2-7	TGTGCCAGCAGCTGGGACAGGGGCCACGAGCAGTACTTC	CASSWDRGHEQYF
TRBD1	.	TRBV14	TRBJ2-1	TGTGCCAGCAGCCCTAACGGACAGGGGTACAATGAGCAGTTCTTC	CASSPNGQGYNEQFF
TRBD1	.	TRBV5-1	TRBJ2-3	TGCGCCAGCAGCTTCACGACAGGGGCAGATACGCAGTATTTT	CASSFTTGADTQYF
.	few	TRBV6-1	TRBJ2-3	TGTGCCAGCAGTGAGACAGTGACGCAGTATTTT	CASSETVTQYF
TRBD1	.	TRBV4-1	TRBJ1-2	TGCGCCAGCAGCCAATACGGACAGGCTAACTATGGCTACACCTTC	CASSQYGQANYGYTF
.	few	TRBV20-1	TRBJ1-1	TGCAGTGCTTTCGGGCCGAACGGTGGGGGTACTGAAGCTTTCTTT	CSAFGPNGGGTEAFF
.	many	TRBV6-5	TRBJ1-3	TGTGCCAGCAGTTTTCGCGATGGTCCTGGAAACACCATATATTTT	CASSFRDGPGNTIYF
TRBD2	.	TRBV11-3	TRBJ2-1	TGTGCCAGCAGCTCACGACTAGCGGGAGGGAACAATGAGCAGTTCTTC	CASSSRLAGGNNEQFF
.	.	TRBV6-5	TRBJ2-5	TGTGCCAGCAGTTTACTCCGACAGCCTCAAGAGACCCAGTACTTC	CASSLLRQPQETQYF
.	few	TRBV12-3/TRBV12-4	TRBJ2-5	TGTGCCAGCAGTCCCTCGACAGAGAAAGAGACCCAGTACTTC	CASSPSTEKETQYF
.	many	TRBV10-3	TRBJ2-7	TGTGCCACCTTTCACCAGGGGACCTACGAGCAGTACTTC	CATFHQGTYEQYF
.	.	TRBV12-3/TRBV12-4	TRBJ1-1	TGTGCCAGCAGTTTTCTACAGGGCAGGGTGAACACTGAAGCTTTCTTT	CASSFLQGRVNTEAFF
.	many	TRBV4-1	TRBJ2-1	TGCGCCAGCAGCCAAGTTTTGGGGTTGTTCAAGTTCTTC	CASSQVLGLFKFF
.	many	TRBV12-3/TRBV12-4	TRBJ1-1	TGTGCCAGCAGTTTATCTATCGTTGGCGGCACTGAAGCTTTCTTT	CASSLSIVGGTEAFF
.	.	TRBV5-1	TRBJ2-7	TGCGCCAGCAGCCGGGCCGCAGACGAGCAGTACTTC	CASSRAADEQYF
.	few	TRBV27	TRBJ2-1	TGTGCCAGCAGTCCGAGGGGGAGCGCTTACAATGAGCAGTTCTTC	CASSPRGSAYNEQFF
.	.	TRBV29-1	TRBJ2-3	TGCAGCGTTGAGGTAGGGGCCGTCACAGATACGCAGTATTTT	CSVEVGAVTDTQYF
.	many	TRBV5-1	TRBJ1-1	TGCGCCAGCAGGGCGGAGGGAAGCAGAGAAGCTTTCTTT	CASRAEGSREAFF
.	many	TRBV28	TRBJ2-3	TGTGCCAGCAGTTTGGGCCTTGGGGCAAGCACAGATACGCAGTATTTT	CASSLGLGASTDTQYF
.	many	TRBV20-1	TRBJ2-1	TGCAGTGCTAGAGATCTCAACAGGGATGAGTCCTACAATGAGCAGTTCTTC	CSARDLNRDESYNEQFF